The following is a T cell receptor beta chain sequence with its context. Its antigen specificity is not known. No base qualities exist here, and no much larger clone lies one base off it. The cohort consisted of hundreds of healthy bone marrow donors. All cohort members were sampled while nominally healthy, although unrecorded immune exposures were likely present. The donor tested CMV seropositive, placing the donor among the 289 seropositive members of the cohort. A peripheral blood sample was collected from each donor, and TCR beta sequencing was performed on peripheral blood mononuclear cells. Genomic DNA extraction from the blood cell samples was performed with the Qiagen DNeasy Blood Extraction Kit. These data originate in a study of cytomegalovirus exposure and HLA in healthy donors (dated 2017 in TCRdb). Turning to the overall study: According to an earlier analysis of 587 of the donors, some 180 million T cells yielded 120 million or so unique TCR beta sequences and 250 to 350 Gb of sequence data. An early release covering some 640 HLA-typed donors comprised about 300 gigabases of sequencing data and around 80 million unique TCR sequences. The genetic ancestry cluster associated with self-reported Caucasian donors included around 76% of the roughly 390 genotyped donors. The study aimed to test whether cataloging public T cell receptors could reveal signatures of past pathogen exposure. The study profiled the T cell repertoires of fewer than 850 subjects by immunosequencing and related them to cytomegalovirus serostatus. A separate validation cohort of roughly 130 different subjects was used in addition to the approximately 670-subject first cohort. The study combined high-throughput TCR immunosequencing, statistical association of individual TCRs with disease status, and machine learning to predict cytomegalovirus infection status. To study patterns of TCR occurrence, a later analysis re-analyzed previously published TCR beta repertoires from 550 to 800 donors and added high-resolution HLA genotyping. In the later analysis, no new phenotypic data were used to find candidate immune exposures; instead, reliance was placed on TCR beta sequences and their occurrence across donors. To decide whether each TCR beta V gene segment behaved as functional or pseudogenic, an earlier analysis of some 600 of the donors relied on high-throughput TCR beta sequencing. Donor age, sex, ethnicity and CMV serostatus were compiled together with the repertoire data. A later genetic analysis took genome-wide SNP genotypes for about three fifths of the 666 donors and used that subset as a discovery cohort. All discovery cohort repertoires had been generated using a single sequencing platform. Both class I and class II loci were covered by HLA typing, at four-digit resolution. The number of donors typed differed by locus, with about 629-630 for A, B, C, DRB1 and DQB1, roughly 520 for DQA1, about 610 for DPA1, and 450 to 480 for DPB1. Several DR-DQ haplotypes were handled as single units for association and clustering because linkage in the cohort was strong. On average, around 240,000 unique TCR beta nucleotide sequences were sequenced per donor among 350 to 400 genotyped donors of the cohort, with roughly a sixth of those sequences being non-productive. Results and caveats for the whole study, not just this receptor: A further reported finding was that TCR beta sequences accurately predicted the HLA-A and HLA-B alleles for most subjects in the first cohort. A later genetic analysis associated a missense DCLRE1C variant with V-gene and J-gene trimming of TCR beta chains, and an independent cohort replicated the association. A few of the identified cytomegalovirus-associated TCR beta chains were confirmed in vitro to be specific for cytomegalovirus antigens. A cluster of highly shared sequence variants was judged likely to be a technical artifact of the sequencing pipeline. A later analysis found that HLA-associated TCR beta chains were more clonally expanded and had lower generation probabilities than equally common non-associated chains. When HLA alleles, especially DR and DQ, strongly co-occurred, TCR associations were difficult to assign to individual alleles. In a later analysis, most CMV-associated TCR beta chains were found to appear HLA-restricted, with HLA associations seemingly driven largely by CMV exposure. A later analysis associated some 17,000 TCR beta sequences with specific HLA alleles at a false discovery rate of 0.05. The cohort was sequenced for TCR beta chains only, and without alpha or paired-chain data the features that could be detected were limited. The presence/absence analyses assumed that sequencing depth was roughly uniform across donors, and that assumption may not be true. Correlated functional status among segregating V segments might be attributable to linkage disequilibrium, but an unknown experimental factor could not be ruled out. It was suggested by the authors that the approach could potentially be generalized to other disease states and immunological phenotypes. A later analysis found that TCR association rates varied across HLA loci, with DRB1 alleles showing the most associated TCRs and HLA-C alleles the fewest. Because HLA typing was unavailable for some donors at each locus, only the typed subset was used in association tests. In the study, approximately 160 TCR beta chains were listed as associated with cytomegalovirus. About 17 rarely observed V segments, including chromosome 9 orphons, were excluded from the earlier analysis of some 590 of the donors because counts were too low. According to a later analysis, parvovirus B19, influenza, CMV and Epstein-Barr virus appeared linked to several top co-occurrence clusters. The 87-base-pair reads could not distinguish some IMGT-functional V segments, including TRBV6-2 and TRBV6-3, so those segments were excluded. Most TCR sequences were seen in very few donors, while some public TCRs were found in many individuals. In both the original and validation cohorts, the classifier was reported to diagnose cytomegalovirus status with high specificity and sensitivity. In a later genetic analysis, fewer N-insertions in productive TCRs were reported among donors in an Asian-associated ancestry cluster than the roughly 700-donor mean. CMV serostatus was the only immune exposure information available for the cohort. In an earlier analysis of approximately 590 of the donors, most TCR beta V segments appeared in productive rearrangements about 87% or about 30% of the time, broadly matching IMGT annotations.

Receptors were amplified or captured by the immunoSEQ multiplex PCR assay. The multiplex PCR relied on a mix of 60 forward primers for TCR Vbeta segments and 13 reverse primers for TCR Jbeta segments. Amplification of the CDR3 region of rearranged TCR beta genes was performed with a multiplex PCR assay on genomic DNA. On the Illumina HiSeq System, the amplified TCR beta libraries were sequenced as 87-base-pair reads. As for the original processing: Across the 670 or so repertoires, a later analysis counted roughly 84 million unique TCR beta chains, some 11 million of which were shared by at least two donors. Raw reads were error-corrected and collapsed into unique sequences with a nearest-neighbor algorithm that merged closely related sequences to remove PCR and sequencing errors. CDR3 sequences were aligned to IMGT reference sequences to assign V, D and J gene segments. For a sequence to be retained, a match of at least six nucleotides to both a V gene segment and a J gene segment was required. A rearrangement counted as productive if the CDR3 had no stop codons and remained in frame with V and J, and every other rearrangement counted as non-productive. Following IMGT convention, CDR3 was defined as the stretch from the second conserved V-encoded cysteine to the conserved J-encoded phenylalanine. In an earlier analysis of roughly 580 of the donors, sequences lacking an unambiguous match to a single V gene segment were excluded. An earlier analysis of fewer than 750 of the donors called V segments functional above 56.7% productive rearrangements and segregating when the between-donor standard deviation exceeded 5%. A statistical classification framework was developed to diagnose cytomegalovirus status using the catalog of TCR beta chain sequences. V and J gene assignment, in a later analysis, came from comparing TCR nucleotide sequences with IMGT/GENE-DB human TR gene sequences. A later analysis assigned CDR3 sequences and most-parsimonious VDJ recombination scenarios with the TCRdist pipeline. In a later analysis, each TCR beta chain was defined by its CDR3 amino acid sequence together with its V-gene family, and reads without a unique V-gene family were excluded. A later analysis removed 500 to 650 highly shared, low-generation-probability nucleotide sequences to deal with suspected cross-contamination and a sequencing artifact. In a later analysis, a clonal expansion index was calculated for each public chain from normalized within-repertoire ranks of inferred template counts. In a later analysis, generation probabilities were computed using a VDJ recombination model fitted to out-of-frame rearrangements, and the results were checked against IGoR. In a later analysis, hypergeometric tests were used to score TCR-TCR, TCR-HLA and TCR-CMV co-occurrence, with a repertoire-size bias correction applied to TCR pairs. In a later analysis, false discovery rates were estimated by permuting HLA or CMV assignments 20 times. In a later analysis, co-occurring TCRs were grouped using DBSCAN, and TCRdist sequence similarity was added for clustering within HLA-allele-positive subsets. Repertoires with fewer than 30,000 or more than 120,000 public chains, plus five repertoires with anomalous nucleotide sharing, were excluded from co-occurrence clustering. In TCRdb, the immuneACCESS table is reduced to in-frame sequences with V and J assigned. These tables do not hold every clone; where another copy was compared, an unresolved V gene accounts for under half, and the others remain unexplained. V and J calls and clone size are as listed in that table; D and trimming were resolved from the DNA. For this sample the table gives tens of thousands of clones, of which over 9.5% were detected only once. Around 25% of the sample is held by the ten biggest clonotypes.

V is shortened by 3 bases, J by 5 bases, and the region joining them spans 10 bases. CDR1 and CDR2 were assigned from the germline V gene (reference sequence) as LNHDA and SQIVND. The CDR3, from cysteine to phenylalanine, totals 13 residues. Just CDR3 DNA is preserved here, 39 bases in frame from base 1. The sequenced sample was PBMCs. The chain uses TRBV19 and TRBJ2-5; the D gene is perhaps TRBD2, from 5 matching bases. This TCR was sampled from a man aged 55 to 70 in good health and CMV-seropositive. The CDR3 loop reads CASSIPGSETQYF. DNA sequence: TGTGCCAGTAGTATCCCGGGGTCGGAGACCCAGTACTTC. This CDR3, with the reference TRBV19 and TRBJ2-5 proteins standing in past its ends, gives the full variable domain DGGITQSPKYLFRKEGQNVTLSCEQNLNHDAMYWYRQDPGQGLRLIYYSQIVNDFQKGDIAEGYSVSREKKESFPLTVTSAQKNPTAFYLCASSIPGSETQYFGPGTRLLVL.